A selection of T cell receptor beta chains follows, all from one sample in a study of shared clonotypes between healthy human individuals. Here immunoSEQ multiplex PCR was the method, and the copy in TCRdb shows in-frame clones only, minus some. Of 550,000 to 700,000 clones listed, around four fifths were seen once; the top ten hold 1.5% to 2%. Sequencing was performed on memory CD4+ T cells sorted from blood. These receptors were collected from a woman aged 25 to 39 in good health. Both conserved end residues are part of each CDR3. The D gene is left open where the match is weak. Only part of the rows carry a size: once, few, many, or a class if the clone is expanded.

>TRBD2|17|-|TRBV28|TRBJ2-3
CASSPLASGRFTDTQYF
TGTGCCAGCAGTCCCCTCGCTAGCGGGAGGTTCACAGATACGCAGTATTTT
>-|14|-|TRBV7-2|TRBJ2-2
CASSPESATGELFF
TGTGCCAGCAGCCCGGAGTCGGCCACCGGGGAGCTGTTTTTT
>-|12|-|TRBV28|TRBJ1-2
CASSLGAEVFTF
TGTGCCAGCAGTTTAGGGGCGGAGGTTTTCACCTTC
>-|16|-|TRBV6-5|TRBJ2-5
CASSFSISGMVWTQYF
TGTGCCAGCAGTTTTTCCATCAGCGGTATGGTGTGGACCCAGTACTTC
>-|15|-|TRBV5-1|TRBJ2-2
CASSFKGSDTGELFF
TGCGCCAGCAGCTTTAAGGGGTCCGACACCGGGGAGCTGTTTTTT
>-|12|-|TRBV28|TRBJ2-3
CASSYQLDTQYF
TGTGCCAGCAGTTACCAACTAGATACGCAGTATTTT
>-|15|-|TRBV7-3|TRBJ2-3
CASSLATGSTDTQYF
TGTGCCAGCAGCTTGGCGACAGGTAGCACAGATACGCAGTATTTT
>-|14|-|TRBV11-3|TRBJ2-2
CASSLETGSGELFF
TGTGCCAGCAGCTTAGAGACCGGCAGCGGGGAGCTGTTTTTT
>TRBD1|15|-|TRBV5-1|TRBJ2-7
CASSLGQGVLYEQYF
TGCGCCAGCAGCTTGGGGCAGGGGGTTCTTTACGAGCAGTACTTC
>-|15|-|TRBV7-9|TRBJ2-2
CASPLGEGSRGELFF
TGTGCCAGCCCCCTAGGAGAGGGCTCCAGGGGGGAGCTGTTTTTT
>TRBD2|14|-|TRBV27|TRBJ2-1
CASTPGGGRGEQFF
TGTGCCAGCACCCCGGGGGGGGGTCGCGGTGAGCAGTTCTTC
>-|15|-|TRBV4-1|TRBJ1-5
CASSQGGQTNTPQHF
TGCGCCAGCAGCCAAGGAGGACAGACGAATACTCCCCAGCATTTT
>-|21|-|TRBV12-1|TRBJ1-3
CASSFVVGPEIRGAYGNTIYF
TGTGCCAGCAGCTTTGTGGTCGGGCCCGAGATCCGGGGGGCTTACGGAAACACCATATATTTT
>TRBD2|14|-|TRBV7-8|TRBJ2-7
CASSRTSGVSEQYF
TGTGCCAGCAGCAGGACTAGCGGGGTGAGCGAGCAGTACTTC
>-|13|-|TRBV2|TRBJ1-1
CASSPGRAAEAFF
TGTGCCAGCAGTCCTGGAAGGGCGGCCGAAGCTTTCTTT
>-|12|-|TRBV7-2|TRBJ1-6
CASSWYNSPLHF
TGTGCCAGCAGCTGGTATAATTCACCCCTCCACTTT
>-|16|-|TRBV19|TRBJ1-5
CASSGGTPGPNQPQHF
TGTGCCAGTAGTGGAGGGACACCCGGACCCAATCAGCCCCAGCATTTT
>-|12|-|TRBV30|TRBJ1-5
CAWSVRGQPQHF
TGTGCCTGGAGTGTAAGGGGTCAGCCCCAGCATTTT
>-|16|few|TRBV2|TRBJ1-2
CASSDAGTEGSYGYTF
TGTGCCAGCAGTGATGCAGGGACGGAGGGGAGCTATGGCTACACCTTC
>-|15|once|TRBV7-2|TRBJ1-5
CASSLDGDPNQPQHF
TGTGCCAGCAGCTTAGATGGAGATCCCAATCAGCCCCAGCATTTT
>-|15|-|TRBV29-1|TRBJ2-3
CSVEDEWPSTDTQYF
TGCAGCGTTGAAGACGAGTGGCCGAGCACAGATACGCAGTATTTT
>-|13|-|TRBV7-2|TRBJ2-5
CASSLEGGETQYF
TGTGCCAGCAGCCTCGAGGGGGGAGAGACCCAGTACTTC
>-|15|-|TRBV30|TRBJ2-5
CAWSVWRKNQETQYF
TGTGCCTGGAGTGTATGGAGGAAGAACCAAGAGACCCAGTACTTC
>TRBD2|15|once|TRBV11-2|TRBJ2-7
CASSLASGRSYEQYF
TGTGCCAGCAGCTTAGCTAGCGGGAGGTCCTACGAGCAGTACTTC
>TRBD1|17|-|TRBV7-9|TRBJ1-5
CASSLAGTGGGNQPQHF
TGTGCCAGCAGCTTAGCGGGGACAGGGGGCGGCAATCAGCCCCAGCATTTT
>TRBD1|15|-|TRBV28|TRBJ1-5
CASSTAAGGYQPQHF
TGTGCCAGCAGTACGGCAGCAGGGGGCTATCAGCCCCAGCATTTT
>-|12|-|TRBV2|TRBJ2-7
CASSEQAYEQYF
TGTGCCAGCAGTGAACAAGCCTACGAGCAGTACTTC
>-|14|-|TRBV5-6|TRBJ2-3
CASSQVSSTDTQYF
TGTGCCAGCAGCCAAGTTAGTAGCACAGATACGCAGTATTTT
>-|15|-|TRBV5-1|TRBJ2-5
CASSLAVAGRETQYF
TGCGCCAGCAGCTTGGCCGTCGCAGGGAGAGAGACCCAGTACTTC
>TRBD2|13|-|TRBV6-1|TRBJ2-7
CASSSGRAYEQYF
TGTGCCAGCAGTTCCGGGAGGGCCTACGAGCAGTACTTC
>TRBD1|15|-|TRBV4-1|TRBJ2-5
CASRQTGAFQETQYF
TGCGCCAGCAGACAGACAGGGGCCTTCCAAGAGACCCAGTACTTC
>TRBD2|15|few|TRBV6-6|TRBJ2-3
CASSVGLAGTDTQYF
TGTGCCAGCAGCGTGGGACTAGCGGGCACAGATACGCAGTATTTT
>-|14|many|TRBV7-9|TRBJ1-2
CASSFGTTNYGYTF
TGTGCCAGCAGCTTCGGGACAACTAACTATGGCTACACCTTC